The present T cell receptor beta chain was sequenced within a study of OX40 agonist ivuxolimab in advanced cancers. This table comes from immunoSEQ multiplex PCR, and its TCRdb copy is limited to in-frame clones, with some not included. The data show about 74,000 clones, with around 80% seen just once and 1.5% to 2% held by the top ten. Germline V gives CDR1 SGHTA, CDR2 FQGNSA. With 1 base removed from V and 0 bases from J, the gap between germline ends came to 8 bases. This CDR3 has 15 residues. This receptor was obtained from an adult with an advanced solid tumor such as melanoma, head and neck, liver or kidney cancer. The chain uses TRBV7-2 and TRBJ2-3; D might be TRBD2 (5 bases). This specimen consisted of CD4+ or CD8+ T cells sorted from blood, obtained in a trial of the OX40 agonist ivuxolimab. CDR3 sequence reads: CASSLVAISTDTQYF. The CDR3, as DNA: TGTGCCAGCAGCTTAGTAGCGATTAGCACAGATACGCAGTATTTT.